Sequencing of this T cell receptor (beta chain) was carried out in a study of blood T cell repertoires in COVID-19. Study details: T cells, B-cell-depleted T cells, or PBMCs supplied cDNA or gDNA.

Germline V gene sequence: CDR1 MNHEY, CDR2 SMNVEV (reference sequence). Deletions cut 2 bases from V and 3 bases from J, with 13 bases between. The CDR3 sequence is 15 residues long. The table lists this clone with a count of one. Other DNA sequences in the sample encode the same CDR3. The authors' processing: Reference gene primers were amplified, and this amplification served to estimate nucleated cell counts. Clones were read by immunoSEQ multiplex PCR, and TCRdb kept only the in-frame ones, dropping some. That table furnishes V, J and clone size, whereas the DNA furnished D and trimming. The sample contains under 150,000 clones, just over 90% of which appear only once.

This clonotype was sampled from a human donor with active COVID-19. The donor label of this sample is uncertain. The chain has TRBV27 and TRBJ1-1; maybe TRBD1 (6 bases). The sequenced material came from peripheral blood. The CDR3 region is CASSLGVRGYTEAFF. DNA of the CDR3: TGTGCCAGCAGTTTAGGAGTAAGGGGGTACACTGAAGCTTTCTTT.